This entry lists 5 T cell receptor beta chains sequenced from one sample in a study of CD8 T cells in ankylosing spondylitis. Study-level findings and limits: A TCR beta motif of about 8 highly homologous variants seemed to mark ankylosing spondylitis blood.

TCRdb redid the calling of the 5' RACE reads with MiXCR, one entry per CDR3 protein. The sample holds about 440,000 distinct CDR3 sequences, roughly 15% seen once. No antigen has been assigned to these receptors. The specimen was blood, either unsorted or a sorted T cell fraction (not recorded which). These receptors originate from a male donor with ankylosing spondylitis.

This clonotype was observed a handful of times. V is TRBV15 and J is TRBJ2-2; TRBD1 agrees at 7 bases. The CDR3 runs to 13 residues. Germline V gene sequence: CDR1 LNHNV, CDR2 YYDKDF (reference sequence). The V gene end was trimmed by 2 bases and the J gene end by 6 bases; junction bases not matched to a gene: 0. The DNA of the CDR3 is TGTGCCACCAGCAGACAGGGGGCCGGGGAGCTGTTTTTT. Protein product: CATSRQGAGELFF. Drawing the rest from reference TRBV15 and TRBJ2-2, the complete variable domain is DAMVIQNPRYQVTQFGKPVTLSCSQTLNHNVMYWYQQKSSQAPKLLFHYYDKDFNNEADTPDNFQSRRPNTSFCFLDIRSPGLGDTAMYLCATSRQGAGELFFGEGSRLTVL.

This clonotype showed up just a few times. This chain connects TRBV4-1 to TRBJ1-6; D unclear. The V end lost 0 bases, the J end lost 11 bases, and 17 bases lay between the germline ends. CDR1 and CDR2 (germline): MGHRA, YSYEKL. This CDR3 comprises 16 residues. Here the CDR3 reads CASSQERSATQTPLHF. The CDR3 DNA reads TGCGCCAGCAGCCAAGAACGTAGCGCGACTCAGACACCCCTCCACTTT.

This clonotype was recorded a few times. This sequence joins TRBV6-1 and TRBJ2-2, with 8 bases that match TRBD1. Germline lookup yields CDR1 MNHNS and CDR2 SASEGT. CDR3 length equals 14 residues. Trimming took 6 bases from V and 6 from J; bases not matched to a gene: 6. In nucleotides, the CDR3 is TGTGCCAGCAGGGAACGGACAGGGTCCGGGGAGCTGTTTTTT. This gives the protein CASRERTGSGELFF.

There are many counts of this clonotype. For the CDR3, the DNA is TGCGCCAGCAGCCGGACTCTGGAGACCCAGTACTTC. Its protein product is CASSRTLETQYF. This sequence joins TRBV5-1 and TRBJ2-5; D is possibly TRBD2 (5 bases). Germline CDR1 reads SGHRS; CDR2 reads YFSETQ. This CDR3 region has 12 residues. V gave up 4 bases and J gave up 5 bases, with 9 bases separating them.

This clonotype has more than one count but fewer than ten. The V gene is TRBV6-2 or TRBV6-3, the J gene TRBJ1-5, with D possibly being TRBD1 (6 bases). V was pared by 7 bases and J by 7 bases, with 14 bases between. Per the germline V gene, CDR1 is MNHEY and CDR2 is SVGEGT. The CDR3 is 13 amino acids. CDR3 protein: CASTWGPRQPQHF. In nucleotides, the CDR3 is TGTGCCAGCACCTGGGGGCCGCGGCAGCCCCAGCATTTT.